Presented here are 3 T cell receptor beta chains from one specimen sequenced in a study of cytomegalovirus exposure and HLA in healthy donors. The PCR ran on 60 Vbeta and 13 Jbeta primers. Assay used: immunoSEQ multiplex PCR; TCRdb lists only in-frame clones, some missing. The sample includes 150,000 to 200,000 clones, 77% seen only once; the top ten take roughly 1.7%. Sequencing input: PBMCs. The receptors here all came from a woman under 40 in good health and CMV-seronegative.

CDR3 loop: CASSPRGLAGGNEQFF. The CDR3 DNA reads as TGTGCCAGCAGTCCTCGCGGACTAGCGGGGGGCAATGAGCAGTTCTTC. The chain recombines TRBV28 with TRBJ2-1; TRBD2 aligns across 14 bases. CDR3 length equals 16 residues. Per germline, CDR1 MDHEN and CDR2 SYDVKM. With V trimmed by 5 bases and J by 6 bases, 6 bases remained unmatched.

The CDR3 region has the DNA TGTGCCTGGAGTCCCCGGCGGGGCGGCTACACCTTC. Translation gives CAWSPRRGGYTF. The chain links TRBV30 to TRBJ1-2; weak D call: TRBD1 (5 bases). Trimming pared 2 bases from V and 8 bases from J, leaving 12 bases between. This CDR3 has 12 amino acids. CDR1 and CDR2 from the germline V gene are GTSNPN and SVGIG (reference sequence).

The chain is built from TRBV9 and TRBJ1-5; 7 bases agree with TRBD1. This CDR3 is built from 17 residues. V dropped 4 bases and J dropped 0; count of bases not matched to a gene: 10. The germline V gene has CDR1 SGDLS and CDR2 YYNGEE. The CDR3 spells CASSTGTGAYSNQPQHF. The CDR3 nucleotides read TGTGCCAGCAGCACCGGAACAGGGGCCTATAGCAATCAGCCCCAGCATTTT. Full variable domain (outside the CDR3, taken from reference TRBV9 and TRBJ1-5): DSGVTQTPKHLITATGQRVTLRCSPRSGDLSVYWYQQSLDQGLQFLIQYYNGEERAKGNILERFSAQQFPDLHSELNLSSLELGDSALYFCASSTGTGAYSNQPQHFGDGTRLSIL.